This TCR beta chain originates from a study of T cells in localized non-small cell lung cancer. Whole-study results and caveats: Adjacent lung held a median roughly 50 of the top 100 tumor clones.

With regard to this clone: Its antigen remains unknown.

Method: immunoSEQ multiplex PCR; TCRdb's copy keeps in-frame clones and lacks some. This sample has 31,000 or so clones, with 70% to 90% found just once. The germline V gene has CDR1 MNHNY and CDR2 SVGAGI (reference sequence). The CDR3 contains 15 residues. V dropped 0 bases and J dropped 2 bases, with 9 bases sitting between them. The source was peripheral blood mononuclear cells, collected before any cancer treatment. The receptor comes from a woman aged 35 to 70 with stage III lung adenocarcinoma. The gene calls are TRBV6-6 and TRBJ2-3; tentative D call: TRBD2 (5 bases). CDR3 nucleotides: TGTGCCAGCAGTTACTCACGGGAAAACACAGATACGCAGTATTTT. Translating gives CASSYSRENTDTQYF.